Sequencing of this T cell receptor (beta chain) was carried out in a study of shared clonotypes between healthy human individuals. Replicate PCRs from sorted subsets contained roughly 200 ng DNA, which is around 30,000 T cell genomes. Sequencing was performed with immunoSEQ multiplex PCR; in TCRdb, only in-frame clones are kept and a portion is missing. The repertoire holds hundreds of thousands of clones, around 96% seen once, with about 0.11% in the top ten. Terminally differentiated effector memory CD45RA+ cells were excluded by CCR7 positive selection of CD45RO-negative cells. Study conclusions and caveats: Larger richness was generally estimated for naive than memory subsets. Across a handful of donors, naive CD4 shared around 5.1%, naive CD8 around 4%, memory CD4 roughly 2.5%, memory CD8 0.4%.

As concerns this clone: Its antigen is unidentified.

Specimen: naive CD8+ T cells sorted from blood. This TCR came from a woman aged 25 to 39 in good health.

For the CDR3, the DNA is TGTGCCAGCTCCTGGGGGAACTACGAGCAGTACTTC. It yields the protein CASSWGNYEQYF. The chain couples TRBV5-4 to TRBJ2-7, with D perhaps TRBD1 or TRBD2 (5 bases each). V gave up 7 bases and J gave up 3 bases, with 11 bases separating them. This CDR3 is built from 12 residues. CDR1 is SGHNT and CDR2 is YYREEE in the germline V gene (reference sequence).